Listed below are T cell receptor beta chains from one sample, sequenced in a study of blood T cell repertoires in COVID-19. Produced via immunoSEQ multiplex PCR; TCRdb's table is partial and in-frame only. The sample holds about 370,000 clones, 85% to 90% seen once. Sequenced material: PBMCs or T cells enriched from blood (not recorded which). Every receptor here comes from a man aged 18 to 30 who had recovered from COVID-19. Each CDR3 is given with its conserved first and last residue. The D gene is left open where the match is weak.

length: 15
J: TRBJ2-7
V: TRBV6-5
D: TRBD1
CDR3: CASSPGTVLSYEQYF

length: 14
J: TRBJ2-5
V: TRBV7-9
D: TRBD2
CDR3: CASSTGLAGSVQYF

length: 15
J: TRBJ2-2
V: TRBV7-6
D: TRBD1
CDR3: CASSLGQTGNGELFF

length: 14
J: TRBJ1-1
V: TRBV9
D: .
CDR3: CASSSLGGHTEAFF

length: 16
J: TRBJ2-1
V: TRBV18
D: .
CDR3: CASSPGAAGANNEQFF

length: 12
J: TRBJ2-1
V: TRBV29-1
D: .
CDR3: CSVQTVVNEQFF

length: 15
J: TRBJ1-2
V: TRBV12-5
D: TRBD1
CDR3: CASGLVRDRTYGYTF

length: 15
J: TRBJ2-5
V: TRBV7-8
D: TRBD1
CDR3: CASSLSTGGAETQYF

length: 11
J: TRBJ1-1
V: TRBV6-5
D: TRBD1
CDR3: CASSRQGEAFF

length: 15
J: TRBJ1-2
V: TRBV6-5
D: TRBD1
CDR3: CASSPLGQGVGGYTF

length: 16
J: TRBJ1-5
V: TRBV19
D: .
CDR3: CASSGLGANSNQPQHF

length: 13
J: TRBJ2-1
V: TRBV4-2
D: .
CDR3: CASSQVKGVEQFF

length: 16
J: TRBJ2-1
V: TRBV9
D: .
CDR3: CASSLTAGRSYNEQFF

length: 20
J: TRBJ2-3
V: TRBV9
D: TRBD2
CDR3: CASSVEGQTRAGVFADTQYF

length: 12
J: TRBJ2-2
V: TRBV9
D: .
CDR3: CASSAPAGELFF

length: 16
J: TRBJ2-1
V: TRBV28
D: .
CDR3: CASSSAGRGSYNEQFF

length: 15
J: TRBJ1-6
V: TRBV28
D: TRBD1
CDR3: CASRPTSGGSSPLHF

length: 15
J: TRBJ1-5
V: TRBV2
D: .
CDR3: CASSGTADSNQPQHF

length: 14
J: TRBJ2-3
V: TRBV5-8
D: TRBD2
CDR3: CASSPGLYTDTQYF

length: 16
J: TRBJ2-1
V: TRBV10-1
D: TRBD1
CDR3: CASSEPGQASINEQFF

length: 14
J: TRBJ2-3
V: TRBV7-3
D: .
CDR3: CASSQRTSTDTQYF

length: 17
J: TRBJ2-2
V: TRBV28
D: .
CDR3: CASRTSRRTEQGGELFF

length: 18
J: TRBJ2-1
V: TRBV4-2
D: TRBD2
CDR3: CASSQSTGLAGGPGEQFF

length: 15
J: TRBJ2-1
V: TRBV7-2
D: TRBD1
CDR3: CASGPGQGSYNEQFF

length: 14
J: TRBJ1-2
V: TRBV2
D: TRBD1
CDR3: CASSWDRAKEGYTF

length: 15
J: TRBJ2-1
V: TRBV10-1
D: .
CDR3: CASSERYGRDDEQFF

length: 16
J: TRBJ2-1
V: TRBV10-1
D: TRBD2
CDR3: CASSQPRLAGYNEQFF

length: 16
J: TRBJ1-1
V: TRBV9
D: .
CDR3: CASGRFGGTLNTEAFF

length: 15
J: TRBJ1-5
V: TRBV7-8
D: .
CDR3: CASSLERRGGQPQHF

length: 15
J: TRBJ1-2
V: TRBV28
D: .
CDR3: CASSLGGWQGNGYTF

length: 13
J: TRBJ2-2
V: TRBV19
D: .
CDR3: CASSIAGSGELFF

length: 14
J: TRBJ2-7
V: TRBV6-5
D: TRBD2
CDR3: CASSTTSGSGEQYF

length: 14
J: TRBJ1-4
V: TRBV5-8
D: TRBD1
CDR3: CASSLETGSEKLFF

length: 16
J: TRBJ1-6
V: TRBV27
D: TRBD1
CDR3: CASRTSGTGYNSPLHF

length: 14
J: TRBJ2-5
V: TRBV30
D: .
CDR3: CAWSVLGGWETQYF

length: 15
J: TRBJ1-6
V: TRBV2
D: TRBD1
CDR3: CASQKRTGGNSPLHF

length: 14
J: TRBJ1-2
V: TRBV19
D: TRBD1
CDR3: CASSPQGLLSGYTF

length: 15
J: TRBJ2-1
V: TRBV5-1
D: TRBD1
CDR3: CASSSPGQGYNEQFF

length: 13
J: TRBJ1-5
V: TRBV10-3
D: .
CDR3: CAISAGGDQPQHF

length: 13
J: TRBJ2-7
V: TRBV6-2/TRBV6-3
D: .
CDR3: CASSFPGSYEQYF

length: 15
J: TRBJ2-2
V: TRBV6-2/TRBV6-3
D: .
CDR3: CASSYGLLRTGELFF

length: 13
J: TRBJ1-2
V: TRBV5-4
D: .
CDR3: CASSLSGVRGYTF

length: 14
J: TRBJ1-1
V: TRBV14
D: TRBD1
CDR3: CASSHQGVLTEAFF

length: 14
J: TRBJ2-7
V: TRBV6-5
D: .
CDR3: CASSTNRQSYEQYF

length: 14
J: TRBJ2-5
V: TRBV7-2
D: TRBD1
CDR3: CASSQTGGRETQYF

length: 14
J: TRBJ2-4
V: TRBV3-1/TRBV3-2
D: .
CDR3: CASSQEGHPNIQYF

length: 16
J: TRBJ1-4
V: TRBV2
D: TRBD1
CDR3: CASSEYRGTGNEKLFF

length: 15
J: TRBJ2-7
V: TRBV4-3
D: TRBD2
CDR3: CASTQLAGGPYEQYF

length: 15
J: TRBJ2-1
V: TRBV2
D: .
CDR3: CASHWVAGAYNEQFF

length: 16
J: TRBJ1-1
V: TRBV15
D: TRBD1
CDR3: CATSRDRGVANTEAFF

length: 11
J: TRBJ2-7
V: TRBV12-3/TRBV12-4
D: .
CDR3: CASSWGDEQYF

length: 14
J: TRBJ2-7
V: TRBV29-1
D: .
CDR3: CSVEDMTSGYEQYF

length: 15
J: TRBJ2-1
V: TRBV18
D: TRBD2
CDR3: CASSPGRGEYNEQFF

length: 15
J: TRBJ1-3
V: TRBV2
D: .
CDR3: CASSLDRSSGNTIYF